This T cell receptor beta chain was captured by sequencing in a study of neurological immune-mediated disorders. In TCRdb, the 5' RACE reads were re-called with MiXCR into one record per CDR3 protein. The table includes approximately 50,000 distinct CDR3 sequences, about a tenth detected once. This CDR3 has 14 residues. From germline, CDR1 is ENHRY and CDR2 SYGVKD. Trimming removed 2 bases from V and 4 bases from J; junction bases left unmatched: 3. This clonotype was seen repeatedly, ten times or more. The chain recombines TRBV10-3 with TRBJ2-7; TRBD1 matches 9 bases. The TCR originated in a man in his 70s with HTLV-1-associated myelopathy (HAM/TSP). Sample: PBMCs. The DNA of the CDR3 is TGTGCCATCAGTGAGACGGACAGGGGTTACGAGCAGTACTTC. Its translation is CAISETDRGYEQYF.